These 9 T cell receptor beta chains were all obtained from the same sample, sequenced in a study of blood T cells in healthy people across ages. A second PCR of roughly 7 to 11 cycles used a sample-barcoded 5' primer and a J-beta primer mix. MiXCR, applied by TCRdb to the 5' RACE reads, yields one record per CDR3 protein. The repertoire holds about 1.5 million distinct CDR3 sequences, with 40% to 45% as singletons. Sequencing was carried out using blood. These receptors originate from a woman under 30 in good health.

This chain uses TRBV4-3 with TRBJ1-1; D unclear. V was pared by 3 bases and J by 1 base, with 15 bases between. Germline V lookup: CDR1 LGHNA, CDR2 YSLEER. This CDR3 spans 16 amino acids. CDR3 nucleotide sequence: TGCGCCAGCAGCCATGGATTCGGGCGGGGGAACACTGAAGCTTTCTTT. Translation: CASSHGFGRGNTEAFF.

As to this clonotype: This clone may be a read error of a much larger clone one base away. The chain uses TRBV4-3 and TRBJ2-1, with TRBD2 matching over 13 bases. In germline, CDR1 is LGHNA, CDR2 YSLEER. The V and J ends lost 3 bases and 3 bases, in that order; junction bases with no gene match: 14. The CDR3 spans 20 residues. CDR3 DNA sequence: TGCGCCAGCAGCCATCCCTCCCGCAGGACTAGCGGGAGACTCTACAATGAGCAGTTCTTC. Its translation is CASSHPSRRTSGRLYNEQFF.

A few counts support this clonotype. The rearrangement uses TRBV15 and TRBJ2-1; the match to TRBD1 covers 10 bases. The CDR3 runs 17 residues. From germline, CDR1 is LNHNV and CDR2 YYDKDF (reference sequence). The trim removed 3 bases at V and 6 bases at J, leaving 11 bases unmatched. The CDR3 protein is CATSSGIVRDRGNEQFF. CDR3 DNA sequence: TGTGCCACCAGCAGCGGTATAGTACGGGACAGGGGCAATGAGCAGTTCTTC.

This sequence joins TRBV30 and TRBJ1-1, with D hard to call. This CDR3 contains 14 residues. CDR1 and CDR2 (germline): GTSNPN, SVGIG (reference sequence). The V end lost 0 bases, the J end lost 1 base, and 9 bases lay between the germline ends. The CDR3 region has the DNA TGTGCCTGGAGTGTACTCAGATGGAACACTGAAGCTTTCTTT. Its protein is CAWSVLRWNTEAFF. Filled out from reference TRBV30 and TRBJ1-1, the complete variable domain reads SQTIHQWPATLVQPVGSPLSLECTVEGTSNPNLYWYRQAAGRGLQLLFYSVGIGQISSEVPQNLSASRPQDRQFILSSKKLLLSDSGFYLCAWSVLRWNTEAFFGQGTRLTVV.

The V call is TRBV11-2, the J call TRBJ2-3, with 10 bases lining up with TRBD2. CDR3 size: 19 residues. Germline V gene data show CDR1 as SGHAT and CDR2 as FQNNGV. The junction had 11 bases not matched to a gene; V was cut back by 2 bases and J by 0 bases. The DNA for the CDR3 is TGTGCCAGCAGCTTAATGGGGGTAGCGGGAGGTTTGAGCACAGATACGCAGTATTTT. Amino acid sequence: CASSLMGVAGGLSTDTQYF.

The CDR3 DNA sequence: TGTGCCAGCAGCTTAGGGGTCCCGGTCACAGATACGCAGTATTTT. It codes for CASSLGVPVTDTQYF. This sequence joins TRBV7-2 and TRBJ2-3; D remains ambiguous. The germline V gene encodes CDR1 SGHTA and CDR2 FQGNSA. Trimming removed 1 base from V and 2 bases from J, with 10 bases in between. The CDR3 contains 15 residues.

This clonotype was counted a few times. This sequence joins TRBV27 and TRBJ2-7; TRBD1 aligns across 11 bases. Germline CDR1 and CDR2: MNHEY and SMNVEV (reference sequence). V shed 4 bases, J shed 2 bases, and the junction held 1 base outside the gene matches. The CDR3 runs 14 residues. The CDR3 region has the DNA TGTGCCAGCAGTTGGGGACAGGGGGCCTACGAGCAGTACTTC. Amino acid sequence: CASSWGQGAYEQYF.

This clonotype occurred a few times. The chain has TRBV4-2 and TRBJ2-6; D is ambiguous. Trimming shortened V by 4 bases and J by 0 bases, and 7 bases separated the two germline ends. CDR3 length: 15 amino acids. Germline CDR1 reads LGHNA; CDR2 reads YNFKEQ. The CDR3 DNA sequence: TGTGCCAGCAGCCGCGGTAGCTCTGGGGCCAACGTCCTGACTTTC. Amino acids: CASSRGSSGANVLTF.

The chain uses TRBV2 and TRBJ1-1, with 9 bases that match TRBD1. Germline assignment: CDR1 SNHLY and CDR2 FYNNEI. J gave up 1 base and V 8 bases, and 2 bases lay outside the gene matches. The CDR3 covers 13 residues. CDR3 DNA sequence: TGTGCCAGCTACAGGGGGCGGAACACTGAAGCTTTCTTT. Encoded protein: CASYRGRNTEAFF.